The 8 T cell receptor beta chains below come from one sample, sequenced in a study of blood T cell repertoires in COVID-19. Some clones are missing from TCRdb's copy, which holds only in-frame ones; the method was immunoSEQ multiplex PCR. Altogether 150,000 to 200,000 clones are present, 75% to 85% being singletons, with the ten largest covering 3% to 4%. Sequenced material: PBMCs or T cells enriched from blood (not recorded which). These receptors were collected from a woman aged 60-75 years who had recovered from COVID-19.

This clone showed up many times. The chain has TRBV5-8 and TRBJ1-6; perhaps TRBD1 as D (5 bases). The CDR3 extends over 15 amino acids. V was shortened by 3 bases and J by 8 bases, with 15 bases between the two germline ends. Germline loops: CDR1 SGHTS, CDR2 YDEGEE. CDR3 loop: CASSSRGRADSPLHF. The CDR3 DNA follows: TGTGCCAGCAGCTCCCGTGGCAGGGCAGATTCACCCCTCCACTTT.

The chain joins TRBV5-1 to TRBJ2-2; 7 bases are shared with TRBD2. V lost 4 bases to trimming and J lost 2 bases; unmatched junction nucleotides: 8. Germline CDR1 and CDR2: SGHRS and YFSETQ. This CDR3 region has 16 residues. CDR3 sequence: CASSPLTSVNTGELFF. CDR3 nucleotides: TGCGCCAGCAGCCCACTTACTAGCGTCAACACCGGGGAGCTGTTTTTT.

This chain connects TRBV12-2 to TRBJ2-7; no DNA check was done on the table's D call, TRBD2. TRBV12-2 is assigned pseudogene status. The CDR3 runs 16 residues. CDR3 residues: CASRLAAGLRTYEQYF. The CDR3 DNA is TGTGCAAGTCGCTTAGCCGCGGGACTCAGGACCTACGAGCAGTACTTC.

J is TRBJ1-1 and V is TRBV11-2; the match to TRBD1 covers 9 bases. The V and J ends lost 4 bases and 4 bases, in that order; junction bases with no gene match: 4. This CDR3 spans 14 amino acids. Germline assignment: CDR1 SGHAT and CDR2 FQNNGV. The CDR3 region has the DNA TGTGCCAGCAGCTCCGGGACAGGGAGCACTGAAGCTTTCTTT. Its translation: CASSSGTGSTEAFF.

The chain is built from TRBV6-2 or TRBV6-3 and TRBJ2-3; 8 bases map to TRBD1. V lost 2 bases, J lost 10 bases, and 5 bases stayed unmatched. Germline CDR1 reads MNHEY; CDR2 reads SVGEGT. The CDR3 sequence is 13 residues long. CDR3 sequence (DNA): TGTGCCAGCAGTTACGGACAGGGCTCTCCGCAGTATTTT. Protein: CASSYGQGSPQYF.

A few counts support this clone. V gene TRBV6-5 combines with J gene TRBJ1-4, with a tentative D call TRBD1 (5 bases). Per germline, CDR1 MNHEY and CDR2 SVGAGI. The CDR3 contains 14 residues. Trimming cost V 4 bases and J 6 bases, with 12 bases left between them. The CDR3 nucleotides are TGTGCCAGCAGTTTAGTGGGGGGGGATGAAAAACTGTTTTTT. Protein: CASSLVGGDEKLFF.

The rearrangement uses TRBV5-5 and TRBJ1-6; the D gene is possibly TRBD1 (6 bases). V gave up 1 base and J gave up 6 bases, with 17 bases separating them. The germline V gene has CDR1 SGHKS and CDR2 YYEKEE (reference sequence). The CDR3 sequence is 17 residues long. In DNA form, the CDR3 reads TGTGCCAGCAGCTTGACTCGCGCGCCAGGGGTTAATTCACCCCTCCACTTT. Protein: CASSLTRAPGVNSPLHF.

The chain has TRBV29-1 and TRBJ2-5; 8 positions match TRBD1. In germline, CDR1 is SQVTM, CDR2 ANQGSEA. The V gene end was trimmed by 7 bases and the J gene end by 4 bases; junction bases not matched to a gene: 5. The CDR3 runs to 12 residues. The CDR3 spells CSAHTGGETQYF. In DNA form, the CDR3 reads TGCAGCGCCCACACAGGGGGAGAGACCCAGTACTTC.